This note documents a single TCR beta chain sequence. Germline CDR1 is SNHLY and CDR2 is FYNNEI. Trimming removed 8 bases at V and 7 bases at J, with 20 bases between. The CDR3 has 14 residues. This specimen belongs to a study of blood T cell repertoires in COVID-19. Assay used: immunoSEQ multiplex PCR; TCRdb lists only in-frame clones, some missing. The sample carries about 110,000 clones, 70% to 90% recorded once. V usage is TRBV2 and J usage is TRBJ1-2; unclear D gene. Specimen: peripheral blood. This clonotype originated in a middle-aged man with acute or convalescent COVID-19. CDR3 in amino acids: CASSQEVKGLGYTF. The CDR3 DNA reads TGTGCCAGCTCGCAGGAGGTAAAAGGTCTTGGCTACACCTTC.